A single sample gave rise to the 28 T cell receptor beta chains below, sequenced in a study of T cells in Graves' hyperthyroidism and ophthalmopathy. The CDR3 regions of TCR beta were amplified from RNA transcripts. The TCR CDR3 was amplified in a first-round RT-PCR using the HTBI primer set. MiXCR, run by TCRdb on the multiplex PCR reads, gives a single entry per CDR3 protein. The profile shows 750,000 to 950,000 distinct CDR3 sequences, over 35% of them singletons. The sequencing sample was made of blood. The origin of the receptors is a man younger than 35 with Graves' hyperthyroidism.

This clonotype has a count of ten or more. The chain has TRBV13 and TRBJ2-5, with D maybe TRBD2 (5 bases). The CDR3 has 13 amino acids. V dropped 5 bases and J dropped 0 bases, with 7 bases sitting between them. The germline V gene encodes CDR1 PRHDT and CDR2 FYEKMQ (reference sequence). Written as DNA, the CDR3 is TGTGCCAGCAGCCCGGACTACCAAGAGACCCAGTACTTC. It encodes CASSPDYQETQYF.

The chain employs TRBV5-1 and TRBJ1-1; tentatively, D is TRBD1 (6 bases). Germline V CDR1 and CDR2: SGHRS, YFSETQ. V dropped 0 bases and J dropped 4 bases, with 13 bases sitting between them. The CDR3 is made up of 15 amino acids. The CDR3 nucleotides are TGCGCCAGCAGCTTGGTAGGGGGGGCGAGCACTGAAGCTTTCTTT. This codes for CASSLVGGASTEAFF.

This sequence joins TRBV5-1 and TRBJ2-5, with D unresolved. Trimming stripped 4 bases from V and 1 base from J, with 8 bases between. This CDR3 spans 13 amino acids. Germline CDR1 is SGHRS and CDR2 is YFSETQ. CDR3 in amino acids: CASSAPGQETQYF. DNA of the CDR3: TGCGCCAGCAGCGCCCCGGGCCAAGAGACCCAGTACTTC.

The V call is TRBV29-1, the J call TRBJ2-2; no firm D call. V was trimmed by 8 bases and J by 7 bases, leaving 11 bases between them. Germline CDR1 and CDR2: SQVTM and ANQGSEA. This CDR3 spans 11 amino acids. In nucleotides, the CDR3 is TGCAGCTTATCAGATCTCGGGGAGCTGTTTTTT. It translates to CSLSDLGELFF.

As concerns this clonotype: Being one base from a much bigger clone, this may be a read error. V is TRBV7-9 and J is TRBJ1-1; 8 bases fit TRBD1. CDR1 and CDR2 from the germline V gene are SEHNR and FQNEAQ (reference sequence). This CDR3 has 15 residues. CDR3 protein: CTSSLRSDRGTEAFF. In DNA form, the CDR3 reads TGTACCAGCAGCTTAAGGTCCGACAGGGGCACTGAAGCTTTCTTT.

The chain joins TRBV29-1 to TRBJ2-3; D is undetermined. The CDR3 is 12 amino acids. Germline loops: CDR1 SQVTM, CDR2 ANQGSEA. V lost 6 bases and J 6 bases, leaving 13 bases between the germline ends. CDR3 amino acids: CSVARQADTQYF. Here the CDR3 DNA reads TGCAGCGTCGCGAGGCAAGCGGATACGCAGTATTTT.

The V call is TRBV25-1, the J call TRBJ1-5; D gene unclear. V shed 2 bases and J shed 6 bases, with 11 bases lying between them. There are 14 residues in the CDR3. Per the germline V gene, CDR1 is MGHDK and CDR2 is SYGVNS. For the CDR3, the DNA is TGTGCCAGCAGTGAAGATTGGGGATCTCAGCCCCAGCATTTT. Its translation is CASSEDWGSQPQHF.

This clonotype was observed many times. The chain carries TRBV11-1 and TRBJ2-5, with D uncertain. Trimming shortened V by 3 bases and J by 2 bases, and 4 bases separated the two germline ends. The CDR3 is 12 residues long. Germline V gene sequence: CDR1 SGHAT, CDR2 FQDESV (reference sequence). The CDR3 nucleotides read TGTGCCAGCAGCTTCTCTCAAGAGACCCAGTACTTC. Residues: CASSFSQETQYF.

Points on this clonotype: A much bigger clone sits one base away, suggesting this may be a read error. The genes are TRBV2 and TRBJ1-4; TRBD1 agrees at 8 bases. The CDR3 sequence is 13 residues long. Germline V gene sequence: CDR1 SNHLY, CDR2 FYNNEI. In DNA, the CDR3 is TGTGCCACCACACAGGGGGATCTCGAAAAACTGGTTTTT. Its protein product is CATTQGDLEKLVF.

This chain uses TRBV29-1 with TRBJ1-1; D is uncertain. In germline, CDR1 is SQVTM, CDR2 ANQGSEA. This CDR3 has 12 residues. With 8 bases removed from V and 2 bases from J, the gap between germline ends came to 12 bases. In DNA form, the CDR3 reads TGCAGCAGTTGGGCGGGAAACACTGAAGCTTTCTTT. It specifies CSSWAGNTEAFF.

J is TRBJ2-7 and V is TRBV29-1; 11 nucleotides match TRBD1. Germline assignment: CDR1 SQVTM and CDR2 ANQGSEA. The CDR3 is 14 amino acids. Germline trimming cut 6 bases from V and 3 bases from J; bases unmatched to any gene: 7. In nucleotides, the CDR3 is TGCAGCGTCCTGGCCGGGACAGGGGGCTACGAGCAGTACTTC. This gives the protein CSVLAGTGGYEQYF.

The chain recombines TRBV6-5 with TRBJ2-7; unclear D gene. Trimming cost V 4 bases and J 5 bases, with 15 bases left between them. The CDR3 contains 14 residues. Germline values: CDR1 MNHEY, CDR2 SVGAGI. CDR3 sequence (DNA): TGTGCCAGCAGTTTACGGACCCCGTCCCACGAGCAGTACTTC. It codes for CASSLRTPSHEQYF.

The genes are TRBV5-6 and TRBJ2-5; 9 bases are a match to TRBD1. J lost 1 base, V lost 4 bases, and 8 bases had no gene match. CDR3 length: 16 amino acids. Germline loops: CDR1 SGHDT, CDR2 YYEEEE. The CDR3 DNA follows: TGTGCCAGCAGCCTTGGACAGGGACAGGGCCAAGAGACCCAGTACTTC. Translation: CASSLGQGQGQETQYF.

There are a few counts of this clonotype. The gene calls are TRBV20-1 and TRBJ2-7, with D perhaps matching TRBD2 (6 bases). Trimming left V 6 bases short and J 5 bases short, with 23 bases between. The germline gives CDR1 DFQATT, CDR2 SNEGSKA (reference sequence). There are 15 residues in the CDR3. This chain's CDR3 is CSALHNGRGENEQYF. The CDR3 region has the DNA TGCAGTGCCCTACACAACGGGAGAGGGGAGAACGAGCAGTACTTC.

This sequence joins TRBV15 and TRBJ1-2, with TRBD1 matching 12 bases. V lost 0 bases and J lost 6; bases outside the gene matches: 5. The germline V gene has CDR1 LNHNV and CDR2 YYDKDF (reference sequence). The CDR3 contains 16 residues. The DNA of the CDR3 is TGTGCCACCAGCAGAGATGAGGGGACAGGGGGCGATGGCTACACCTTC. As protein: CATSRDEGTGGDGYTF. The whole variable domain, remainder taken from reference TRBV15 and TRBJ1-2, is DAMVIQNPRYQVTQFGKPVTLSCSQTLNHNVMYWYQQKSSQAPKLLFHYYDKDFNNEADTPDNFQSRRPNTSFCFLDIRSPGLGDTAMYLCATSRDEGTGGDGYTFGSGTRLTVV.

This clonotype showed up many times. The V gene is TRBV10-3, the J gene TRBJ2-7, with 8 positions matching TRBD1. There are 16 residues in the CDR3. Germline V lookup: CDR1 ENHRY, CDR2 SYGVKD. Trimming took 0 bases from V and 7 from J; bases not matched to a gene: 11. This CDR3 reads CAISESNQGASWEQYF. CDR3 in DNA: TGTGCCATCAGTGAGTCGAACCAGGGGGCATCGTGGGAGCAGTACTTC.

This clonotype has only a few counts. The chain joins TRBV4-2 to TRBJ2-7; 7 bases agree with TRBD2. J was trimmed by 2 bases and V by 1 base; bases with no gene match: 2. Germline V CDR1 and CDR2: LGHNA, YNFKEQ. This CDR3 spans 14 amino acids. The CDR3 DNA reads TGTGCCAGCAGCCAAGTCGGGAGGACCTACGAGCAGTACTTC. Amino acid sequence: CASSQVGRTYEQYF.

This clonotype was recorded only once. The J gene is TRBJ2-7, the V gene TRBV11-1; perhaps D is TRBD1 or TRBD2 (5 bases each). The CDR3 is made up of 17 amino acids. The V gene's germline CDR1 is SGHAT and CDR2 FQDESV (reference sequence). V was cut by 3 bases and J by 7 bases, with 25 bases left in between. The CDR3 nucleotides read TGTGCCAGCAGCTTTGGGACCCCCAGCGGCGCCGCAGGGGAGCAGTACTTC. It specifies CASSFGTPSGAAGEQYF.

In this sample, this clonotype turned up many times. V and J are TRBV20-1 and TRBJ1-1; 7 bases agree with TRBD1. The CDR3 is 15 residues long. Germline V CDR1 and CDR2: DFQATT, SNEGSKA (reference sequence). The J segment lost 6 bases and the V segment lost 5 bases, leaving 15 bases of the junction unmatched. DNA for the CDR3: TGCAGTGCTGACGCGGACAGGTCGATGCTGGCTGAAGCTTTCTTT. Amino acid sequence: CSADADRSMLAEAFF.

V and J are TRBV12-3 or TRBV12-4 and TRBJ2-2; 7 bases align to TRBD1. The CDR3 runs 16 residues. Losses at the gene ends were 6 bases for V and 0 bases for J; bases not matched to a gene: 7. CDR3 in amino acids: CASSPWDSTNTGELFF. As DNA, the CDR3 is TGTGCCAGCAGCCCATGGGACAGCACGAACACCGGGGAGCTGTTTTTT.

The sample holds many counts of this clonotype. V usage is TRBV7-2 and J usage is TRBJ2-7, with D possibly being TRBD1 (6 bases). V was pared by 5 bases and J by 10 bases, with 18 bases between. This CDR3 is 13 amino acids long. CDR1 SGHTA and CDR2 FQGNSA come from the germline V gene. The CDR3: CASSPALTGKQYF. The CDR3, as DNA: TGTGCCAGCAGCCCAGCACTAACAGGGAAACAGTACTTC.

This sequence joins TRBV27 and TRBJ1-5, with no clear D. V shed 2 bases and J shed 2 bases, with 10 bases lying between them. This CDR3 comprises 15 residues. CDR1 and CDR2 (germline): MNHEY, SMNVEV (reference sequence). In DNA form, the CDR3 reads TGTGCCAGCAGTTTAGGCCCGGCCCGCAATCAGCCCCAGCATTTT. Amino acids: CASSLGPARNQPQHF.

At least ten counts were recorded for this clonotype. An end of the junction does not agree with germline; a read error may underlie this. The chain has TRBV4-2 and TRBJ1-6; maybe TRBD1 (5 bases). Germline V gene lookup returns CDR1 LGHNA and CDR2 YNFKEQ. CDR3 length: 12 amino acids. The CDR3 DNA reads TGTGTCAGCAGCCAAGGGGAATCACCCCTCCACTTT. It specifies CVSSQGESPLHF.

The rearrangement joins TRBV20-1 to TRBJ2-2; D ambiguous. The length of the CDR3 is 10 residues. Germline-derived CDR1 and CDR2 are DFQATT and SNEGSKA (reference sequence). V was cut by 8 bases and J by 7 bases, with 8 bases left in between. CDR3 DNA sequence: TGCAGTAACCGGATCGGGGAGCTGTTTTTT. Residues: CSNRIGELFF.

This sequence joins TRBV9 and TRBJ1-2, with D possibly TRBD1 on 5 matching bases. Germline V lookup: CDR1 SGDLS, CDR2 YYNGEE. Trimming pared 0 bases from V and 8 bases from J, leaving 11 bases between. CDR3 size: 13 residues. CDR3 region: CASSVDQGGGYTF. The DNA for the CDR3 is TGTGCCAGCAGCGTAGATCAGGGCGGCGGCTACACCTTC.

V gene TRBV6-2 or TRBV6-3 combines with J gene TRBJ1-5, with no clear D. V shed 2 bases and J shed 2 bases, with 4 bases lying between them. Germline V gives CDR1 MNHEY, CDR2 SVGEGT. The CDR3 totals 13 residues. For the CDR3, the DNA is TGTGCCAGCAGTTACCAGGGCAATCAGCCCCAGCATTTT. Translation gives CASSYQGNQPQHF.

This clonotype has ten or more counts. The chain combines TRBV7-9 with TRBJ1-1; 8 bases align to TRBD1. This CDR3 region has 14 residues. Germline V gives CDR1 SEHNR, CDR2 FQNEAQ (reference sequence). The V gene end was trimmed by 5 bases and the J gene end by 4 bases; junction bases not matched to a gene: 6. The CDR3 bases are TGTGCCAGCAGCGTCCGACAGGGGTCCACTGAAGCTTTCTTT. This gives the protein CASSVRQGSTEAFF.

The chain combines TRBV29-1 with TRBJ1-3; 7 bases line up with TRBD1. The CDR3 consists of 14 residues. Per the germline V gene, CDR1 is SQVTM and CDR2 is ANQGSEA. The V gene end was trimmed by 4 bases and the J gene end by 4 bases; junction bases not matched to a gene: 7. The CDR3: CSVAFQTGGNTIYF. In DNA, the CDR3 is TGCAGCGTTGCGTTCCAGACAGGGGGAAACACCATATATTTT.